This is a list of T cell receptor beta chains from one sample in a study of blood T cell repertoires in COVID-19. Measured with immunoSEQ multiplex PCR; TCRdb has only the in-frame clones, and not every one. In the table there are 200,000 to 250,000 clones, just over 85% of which are singletons. The specimen sequenced was peripheral blood. Source of these receptors: a man aged 50-59 years with COVID-19, enrolled during active disease. CDR3s include the opening cysteine and the closing phenylalanine or tryptophan. A D gene is named only where the DNA matches it firmly. The size entry is marked missing in some rows and otherwise reads once, few, many or a size class.

TRBV30,TRBJ1-3,NA,NA,TGTGCCTGGACCGGGGGAGGGGTTGGAAACACCATATATTTT,CAWTGGGVGNTIYF
TRBV27,TRBJ2-1,TRBD2,few,TGTGCCAGCAGTCCCCGGCTAGCGGGAGGTTGGAATGAGCAGTTCTTC,CASSPRLAGGWNEQFF
TRBV7-3,TRBJ2-7,TRBD2,NA,TGTGCCAGCAGCTTAAAGGTACTAGCGACAACCCAGCCCACTTCCTACGAGCAGTACTTC,CASSLKVLATTQPTSYEQYF
TRBV6-1,TRBJ1-2,NA,NA,TGTGCCAGCAGGAAGACACTTACTTATGGCTACACCTTC,CASRKTLTYGYTF
TRBV14,TRBJ2-7,NA,NA,TGTGCCAGCAGCCAATTTCTGGTAGCGGAGTACGAGCAGTACTTC,CASSQFLVAEYEQYF
TRBV24-1,TRBJ2-1,NA,once,TGTGCCACCAGTGATTTGCATGTCGCAGGGGTCTCCTACAATGAGCAGTTCTTC,CATSDLHVAGVSYNEQFF
TRBV6-5,TRBJ1-5,TRBD1,NA,TGTGCCAGCAGGGAGGGGGCAAGCAATCAGCCCCAGCATTTT,CASREGASNQPQHF
TRBV6-5,TRBJ1-1,NA,NA,TGTGCCAGCAGGAAACAGGGAAAGAACACTGAAGCTTTCTTT,CASRKQGKNTEAFF
TRBV6-5,TRBJ1-6,NA,NA,TGTGCCAGCAGCCTGTCCGGGCCCCTCCACTTT,CASSLSGPLHF
TRBV6-5,TRBJ1-1,NA,once,TGTGCCAGCAGTCGGGGATTGAACACTGAAGCTTTCTTT,CASSRGLNTEAFF